This T cell receptor beta chain was sequenced in a study of shared clonotypes between healthy human individuals. Whole-study results and caveats: Collection of samples was limited to blood; tissue repertoires likely differ.

Donors were healthy HIV-negative adults without recently reported acute infections or vaccinations. Libraries were prepared by immunoSEQ multiplex PCR; TCRdb keeps only in-frame clonotypes and omits some of them. The data show some 1.1 million clones, about 72% seen once. Remarks on this clone: Its antigen is unidentified.

Trimming stripped 1 base from V and 6 bases from J, with 14 bases between. The CDR3 loop spans 14 amino acids. Looked up from germline, CDR1 is SGHDT and CDR2 is YYEEEE. V gene TRBV5-6 combines with J gene TRBJ2-7; D is perhaps TRBD2 (6 bases). The sample was memory CD4+ T cells from PBMCs. Indicated subset: CD45RA-negative fraction. This clonotype was obtained from a man younger than 35 in good health. Some clones in this sample may be carry-over from other donors' samples. This CDR3 reads CASSLRRESPEQYF. The CDR3 bases are TGTGCCAGCAGCTTGCGACGGGAGAGCCCCGAGCAGTACTTC. Variable domain in full (rest from reference TRBV5-6 and TRBJ2-7): DAGVTQSPTHLIKTRGQQVTLRCSPKSGHDTVSWYQQALGQGPQFIFQYYEEEERQRGNFPDRFSGHQFPNYSSELNVNALLLGDSALYLCASSLRRESPEQYFGPGTRLTVT.